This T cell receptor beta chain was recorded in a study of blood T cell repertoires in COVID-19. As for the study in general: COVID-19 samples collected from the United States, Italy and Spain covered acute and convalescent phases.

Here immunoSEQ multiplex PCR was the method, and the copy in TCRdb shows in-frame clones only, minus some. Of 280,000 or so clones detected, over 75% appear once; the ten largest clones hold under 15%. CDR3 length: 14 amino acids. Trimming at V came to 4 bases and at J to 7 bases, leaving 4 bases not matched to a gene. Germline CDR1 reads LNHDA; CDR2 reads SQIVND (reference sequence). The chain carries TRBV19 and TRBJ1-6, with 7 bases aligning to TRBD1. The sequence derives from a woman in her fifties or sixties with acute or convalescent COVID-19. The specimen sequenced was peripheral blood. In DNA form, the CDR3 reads TGTGCCAGTAGTACGACAGGGTACAATTCACCCCTCCACTTT. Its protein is CASSTTGYNSPLHF.